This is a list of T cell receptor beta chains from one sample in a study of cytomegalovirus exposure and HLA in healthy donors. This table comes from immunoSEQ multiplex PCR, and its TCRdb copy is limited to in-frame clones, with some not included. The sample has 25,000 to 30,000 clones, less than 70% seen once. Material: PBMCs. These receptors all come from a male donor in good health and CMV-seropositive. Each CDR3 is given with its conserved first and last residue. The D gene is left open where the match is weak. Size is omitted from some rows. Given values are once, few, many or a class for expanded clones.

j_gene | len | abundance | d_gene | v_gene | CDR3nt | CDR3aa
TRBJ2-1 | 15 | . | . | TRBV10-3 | TGTGCCATCGCCATCGGGGTTGCGGATGTCAATGAGCAGTTCTTC | CAIAIGVADVNEQFF
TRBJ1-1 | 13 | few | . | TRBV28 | TGTGCCAGCAGTTTTCGGGTGAACACTGAAGCTTTCTTT | CASSFRVNTEAFF
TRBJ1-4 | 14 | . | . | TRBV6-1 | TGTGCCAGCAGTGAATCCAGGGTAAATGAAAAACTGTTTTTT | CASSESRVNEKLFF
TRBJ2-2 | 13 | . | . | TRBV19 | TGTGCCAGTAGTATAGTCGACAGCGGGGAGCTGTTTTTT | CASSIVDSGELFF
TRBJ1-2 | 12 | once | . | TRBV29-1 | TGCAGCGTTGAACAAGGGGGGGGAGGCTACACCTTC | CSVEQGGGGYTF
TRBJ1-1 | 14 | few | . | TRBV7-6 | TGTGCCAGCAGCTTAGCGCCCGGGAACACTGAAGCTTTCTTT | CASSLAPGNTEAFF
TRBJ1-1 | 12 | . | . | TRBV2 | TGTGCCAGCATTGTTATGAACACTGAAGCTTTCTTT | CASIVMNTEAFF
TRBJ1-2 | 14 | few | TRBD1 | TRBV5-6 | TGTGCCAGCAGCCCGGACAGGGGCATATATGGCTACACCTTC | CASSPDRGIYGYTF
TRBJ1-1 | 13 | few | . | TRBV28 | TGTGCCAGCATGGGGGGGACGACCCGACGGGCTTTCTTT | CASMGGTTRRAFF
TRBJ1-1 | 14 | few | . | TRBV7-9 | TGTGCGAGCGGGGGGGACACCGGGAACACTGAAGCTTTCTTT | CASGGDTGNTEAFF
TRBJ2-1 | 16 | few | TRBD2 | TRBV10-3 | TGTGCCATCAGTGAGTCGGTACTAGCGGCTAGCAATGAGCAGTTCTTC | CAISESVLAASNEQFF
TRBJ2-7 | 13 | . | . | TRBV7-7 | TGTGCCAGCAGCTTAAACAGGGACGGAGAGCAGTACTTC | CASSLNRDGEQYF
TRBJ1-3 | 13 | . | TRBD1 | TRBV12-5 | TGTGCTAGTAAACAGGGGTCTGGAAACACCATATATTTT | CASKQGSGNTIYF
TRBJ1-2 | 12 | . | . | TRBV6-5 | TGTGCCACCAGACAGGTTAACTATGGCTACACCTTC | CATRQVNYGYTF
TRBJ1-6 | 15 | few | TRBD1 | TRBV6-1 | TGTGCCAGCAGTGAAGAAGGGACAGGAGGTTTACCCCTCCACTTT | CASSEEGTGGLPLHF
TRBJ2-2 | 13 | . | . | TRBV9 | TGTGCCAGCACCCTAAGGGAGTCCGGGGAGCTGTTTTTT | CASTLRESGELFF
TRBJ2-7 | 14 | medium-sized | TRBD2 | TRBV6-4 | TGTGCCAGCAGTGACGGGGGGGACCCCTACGAGCAGTACTTC | CASSDGGDPYEQYF
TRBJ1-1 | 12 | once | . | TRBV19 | TGTGCCAGTAAGACAGGTGTCACTGAAGCTTTCTTT | CASKTGVTEAFF
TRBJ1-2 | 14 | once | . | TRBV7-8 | TGTGCCAGCAGCTTGGGACTTTCCGCGAGGGGCTACACCTTC | CASSLGLSARGYTF
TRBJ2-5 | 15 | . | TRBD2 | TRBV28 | TGTGCCAGCAGTTTCGTCCGGGAGGGCCGCAAGACCCAGTACTTC | CASSFVREGRKTQYF
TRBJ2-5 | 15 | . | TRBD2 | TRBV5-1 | TGCGCCAGCAGCGATACAGCGGGAGAGGGGGAGACCCAGTACTTC | CASSDTAGEGETQYF
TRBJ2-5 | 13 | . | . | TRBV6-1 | TGTGCCAGCACTCTAGGCGATCAAGAGACCCAGTACTTC | CASTLGDQETQYF
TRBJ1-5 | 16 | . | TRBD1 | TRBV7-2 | TGTGCCAGCAGCTCCGATTTGGACAGGGTTGGACAGCCCCAGCATTTT | CASSSDLDRVGQPQHF
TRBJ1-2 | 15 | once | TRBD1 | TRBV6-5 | TGTGCCAGCAGACTCCGCAGAACAGGGGACTATGGCTACACCTTC | CASRLRRTGDYGYTF
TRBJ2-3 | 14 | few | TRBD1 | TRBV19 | TGTGCCAGTAGTAGGGGACAGGGCGCCGATACGCAGTATTTT | CASSRGQGADTQYF
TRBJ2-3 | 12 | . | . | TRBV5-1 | TGCGCCAGCAGCCTGGGACTCACTACGCAGTATTTT | CASSLGLTTQYF
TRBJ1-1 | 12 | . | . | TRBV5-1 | TGCGCCAGCAGCTTGGGGCAGACTGAAGCTTTCTTT | CASSLGQTEAFF
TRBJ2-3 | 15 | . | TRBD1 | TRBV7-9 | TGTGCCAGCAGCCGGCGGGACAGGGGCTCAGATACGCAGTATTTT | CASSRRDRGSDTQYF
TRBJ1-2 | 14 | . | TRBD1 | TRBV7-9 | TGTGCCAGCACCAGATCATCAGGGGGCTATGGCTACACCTTC | CASTRSSGGYGYTF
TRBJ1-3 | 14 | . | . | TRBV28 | TGTGCCAGCAGTTTCAGGGGACCTGGAAACACCATATATTTT | CASSFRGPGNTIYF
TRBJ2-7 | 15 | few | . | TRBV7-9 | TGTGCCAGCAGCTTAGGGGGGGACCTCACCTACGAGCAGTACTTC | CASSLGGDLTYEQYF
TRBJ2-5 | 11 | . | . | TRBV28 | TGTGCCAGCAGCGTTGAAGAGACCCAGTACTTC | CASSVEETQYF
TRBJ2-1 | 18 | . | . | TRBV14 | TGTGCCAGCAGCCAAGATTGGGGGGGGCCTTCCTCCTACAATGAGCAGTTCTTC | CASSQDWGGPSSYNEQFF
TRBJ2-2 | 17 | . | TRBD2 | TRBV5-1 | TGCGCCAGCAGCTTACGACTAGCGGGTTCGAACACCGGGGAGCTGTTTTTT | CASSLRLAGSNTGELFF
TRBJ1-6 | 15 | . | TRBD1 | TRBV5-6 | TGTGCCAGCAGCTTGGTCCAGGGGGATAATTCACCCCTCCACTTT | CASSLVQGDNSPLHF
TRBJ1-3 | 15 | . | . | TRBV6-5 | TGTGCCAGCAGTTCCGGCGGTGCCTCTGGAAACACCATATATTTT | CASSSGGASGNTIYF
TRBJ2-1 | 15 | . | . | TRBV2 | TGTGCCAGCACCCTAGCAGGGACTGGGAAGAATGAGCAGTTCTTC | CASTLAGTGKNEQFF
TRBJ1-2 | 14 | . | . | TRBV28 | TGTGCCATCCTAATGGGGGGGTCAAGCTATGGCTACACCTTC | CAILMGGSSYGYTF
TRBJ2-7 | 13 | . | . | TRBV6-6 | TGTGCCAGCAGTTACTTAGGGGGCTACGAGCAGTACTTC | CASSYLGGYEQYF
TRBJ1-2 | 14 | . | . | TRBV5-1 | TGCGCCAGCAGCACATCGGGGGGCGAGAATGGCTACACCTTC | CASSTSGGENGYTF
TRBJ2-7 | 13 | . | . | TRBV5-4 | TGTGCCAGCAGTACTAGCCCCTACTACGAGCAGTACTTC | CASSTSPYYEQYF
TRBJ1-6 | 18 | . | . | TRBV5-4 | TGTGCCAGCAGCTTGGGGTCACTTAGCGGGGGAGGGCATTCACCCCTCCACTTT | CASSLGSLSGGGHSPLHF
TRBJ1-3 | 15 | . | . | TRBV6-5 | TGTGCCAGCAGTTACACGGGGTTCGGTGGAAACACCATATATTTT | CASSYTGFGGNTIYF
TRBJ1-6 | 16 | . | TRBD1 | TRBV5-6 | TGTGCCAGCAGCCATAGGAGGCGACAGGGAAATTCACCCCTCCACTTT | CASSHRRRQGNSPLHF
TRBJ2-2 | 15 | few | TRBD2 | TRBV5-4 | TGTGCCAGCAGCGAACCGGGACTACTGACCGGGGAGCTGTTTTTT | CASSEPGLLTGELFF
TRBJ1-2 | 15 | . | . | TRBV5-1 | TGCGCCAGCAGCTTAGGCAGGGGCCCTAACTATGGCTACACCTTC | CASSLGRGPNYGYTF